The sequence of this T cell receptor beta chain was determined in a study of T cells after posttransplantation cyclophosphamide. Busulfan-fludarabine conditioning, marrow transplant, and cyclophosphamide on days +3 and +4 were administered. The CDR3 loop spans 15 amino acids. With 2 bases removed from V and 8 bases from J, the gap between germline ends came to 18 bases. Germline V gene sequence: CDR1 SGDLS, CDR2 YYNGEE. The table came from immunoSEQ multiplex PCR; TCRdb's copy has only in-frame clones and leaves some out. The profile shows around 8,000 clones, approximately 87% of them singletons. As regards this clone: No antigen is known for it.

Study-level findings and limits: TRB clonality was highly associated with recipient CMV seropositivity and reactivation. Blood and skin or GI T cell repertoires showed limited TRB overlap.

Sequenced material: CD4+ T cells sorted from blood, taken less than 1,500 days after allogeneic stem cell transplant with posttransplant cyclophosphamide. The rearrangement uses TRBV9 and TRBJ2-3; weak D call: TRBD1 (7 bases). The clonotype was recovered from a female patient aged 45-65 years who received an allogeneic stem cell transplant from a related donor, was CMV-positive, and had no GVHD. Some of the T cells might come from the graft donor. CDR3 sequence: CASSVTGGGEGTQYF. The CDR3 bases are TGTGCCAGCAGCGTTACAGGAGGGGGCGAGGGTACGCAGTATTTT. Using reference TRBV9 and TRBJ2-3 for the parts outside the CDR3, the full variable domain is DSGVTQTPKHLITATGQRVTLRCSPRSGDLSVYWYQQSLDQGLQFLIQYYNGEERAKGNILERFSAQQFPDLHSELNLSSLELGDSALYFCASSVTGGGEGTQYFGPGTRLTVL.